This T cell receptor beta chain was profiled in a study of T cell responses to AZD1222 COVID-19 vaccine (dated by TCRdb to about 2021). Concerning the study at large: AZD1222 recipients with second doses at about 4 weeks or about 12 weeks were pooled, because spike-specific TCR depth and breadth did not differ between schedules. A total of 230 to 250 trial participants underwent TCR sequencing, of whom about 200 received two doses of AZD1222 and some 26 received two doses of the MenACWY control vaccine. Trial participants were enrolled by age into subgroups of 18-55, 56-69 and 70-plus years, and about 150, 27 and 61 TCR-sequenced participants, respectively, were included in these subgroups.

CDR3 length: 13 amino acids, cysteine to phenylalanine. Only the CDR3 region is kept as DNA, spanning 39 bases read in frame from base 1. CDR1 and CDR2 (MNHEY, SMNVEV) derive from the germline V gene (reference sequence). V is cut by 2 bases and J by 7 bases, and the space between the germline ends is 12 bases. The CDR3 regions of human TCRbeta chains were analyzed by immunosequencing. The original pipeline was this. TCRs in the repertoires were matched against a reference library of SARS-CoV-2-specific TCRs that had been generated with the MIRA antigen-specificity platform. Breadth was defined as the fraction of unique TCRs that were SARS-CoV-2-associated. Depth was defined as the fraction of total T cells that were SARS-CoV-2-associated. Each spike-specific TCR was assigned to its reactive spike region and to a CD4 or CD8 class using the MIRA data. Log10-transformed breadth and depth values were compared by one-way ANOVA with Sidak's multiple comparisons tests. The source is immuneACCESS, and TCRdb retained only in-frame sequences with V and J called. Part of the clones is not carried over; for the studies checked, unresolved V genes explain less than half of this, and the remainder is unexplained. Clone size and V and J calls were adopted from that table, with D and trimming inferred from the DNA. Across this sample there are tens of thousands of clones, with 75% to 90% seen only once. Over 12% of the sample goes to the ten largest clones.

Broad study findings and their caveats: Participants were mostly white British, with more females than males. The authors suggested clonal diversity may have been underestimated. Reportedly, close to half of the unique spike-specific TCRs recognized epitopes lying outside the regions that are mutated in the B.1.351 and B.1.1.7 variants. Because no samples from the day 14 peak response were available, repertoires could be characterized only after the peak T cell response. After two AZD1222 doses, both the breadth and the depth of spike-specific TCRs were significantly higher than at day 0 and than in MenACWY recipients. CD4 TCRs associated with the vaccine covered the entire spike protein, and the dominant responses were in regions 160-218 and 743-854. In the small 56-69-year group, the increase in depth fell short of significance, most likely because of low power. Conclusions about previously exposed vaccinees were limited because only a handful of AZD1222 recipients were SARS-CoV-2 seropositive at baseline.

The time point label on this specimen signifies: baseline before first vaccination. Vaccinee samples were obtained from the UK trials COV001 and COV002, which included a single-blind randomized controlled phase 2/3 trial of AZD1222 (ChAdOx1 nCoV-19) in healthy adults. For TCRbeta chain sequencing, PBMC samples were collected from trial participants at day 0 and at day 28 after the second dose. This clone showed up just once. Its antigen remains unidentified. No base qualities exist here, and no much larger clone lies one base off it. Here the chain combines TRBV27 and TRBJ2-7; D gene: possibly TRBD1, on 6 matching bases. Sequencing used peripheral blood, obtained on day 0 of AZD1222 vaccination. The source of this sequence is an adult in good health. Read as DNA, the sequence is TGTGCCAGCAGTTTAATACAGGGTTGGGAGCAGTACTTC. Its translation is CASSLIQGWEQYF.